This T cell receptor (beta chain) was sequenced in a study of neurological immune-mediated disorders. The study, taken as a whole, reports: Among expanded clones, no CDR3 amino acid sequences were shared across subjects, a pattern suggesting private repertoires in all groups.

CDR1 is MNHEY, CDR2 SVGEGT, per germline. Trimming took off 2 bases at V and 7 bases at J, with 12 bases between the two ends. This CDR3 comprises 15 residues. This clonotype came up many times. Its antigen is unidentified. The cDNA was produced through 5'RACE with 10-nucleotide random UMIs. Via MiXCR, TCRdb re-called the 5' RACE reads, giving one row per CDR3 protein. The sample lists more than 50,000 distinct CDR3 sequences; 24% were seen once. The time point: technical triplicate 2. This TCR came from a man aged 55-75 years with HTLV-1-associated myelopathy (HAM/TSP). The chain links TRBV6-2 or TRBV6-3 to TRBJ1-6; tentative D call: TRBD1 (6 bases). The specimen was PBMCs. CDR3 region: CASSYKQGSNSPLHF. The CDR3 DNA reads TGTGCCAGCAGTTACAAACAGGGTTCGAATTCACCCCTCCACTTT.